This T cell receptor (beta chain) was retrieved from a study of glioma-infiltrating T cells after dendritic cell vaccination. TCRdb's table, derived via immunoSEQ multiplex PCR, lists solely in-frame clones and lacks some. The sample lists roughly 51,000 clones; over 75% were seen once. The TCR comes from a human donor with glioblastoma. The material sequenced was blood, taken before dendritic cell vaccination.

For the CDR3, the DNA is TGTGCCTGGAGGGGAAACTCCGGGACTAGAATTACTAGAAACACCATATATTTT. It yields the protein CAWRGNSGTRITRNTIYF. V is TRBV30 and J is TRBJ1-3; D is possibly TRBD1 (5 bases). Trimming stripped 3 bases from V and 5 bases from J, with 26 bases between. This CDR3 contains 18 residues. Germline values: CDR1 GTSNPN, CDR2 SVGIG (reference sequence).